Listed below are T cell receptor beta chains from one sample, sequenced in a study of CD8+CD57+ T cells in acquired aplastic anemia. TCRdb analysed the reads with MiXCR anew, one entry per CDR3 protein. The table lists about 160,000 distinct CDR3 sequences, approximately 43% of them singletons. The source material was sorted CD4+, CD8+, or CD8+CD57+ T cells (not recorded which) from PBMCs. All receptors derive from a human donor in good health. Each CDR3 is given without its conserved first and last residue. D genes are given only for firm matches.

D gene,V gene,J gene,CDR3 protein
.,TRBV6-1,TRBJ1-2,ASSGQGSLLINYGYT
TRBD1,TRBV6-1,TRBJ2-3,ASRSRGRGRTDTQY
TRBD1,TRBV18,TRBJ1-5,ASSSGGQNQPQH
TRBD1,TRBV20-1,TRBJ1-5,SARGDRENQPQH
TRBD1,TRBV18,TRBJ1-4,ATKGTGNEKLF
TRBD1,TRBV25-1,TRBJ1-6,ASSEYQTGGSSPLH
TRBD1,TRBV11-2,TRBJ1-1,ASSEDFPGTGSEAF
.,TRBV24-1,TRBJ1-5,ATSGYQGYNQPQH
.,TRBV20-1,TRBJ1-5,SARDGNRNQPQH
.,TRBV7-8,TRBJ2-7,ASSLVSPYEQY
.,TRBV6-1,TRBJ2-1,ASSERRGLVFFVEQF
TRBD2,TRBV15,TRBJ2-7,ATSRELAGDYEQY
TRBD2,TRBV4-1,TRBJ2-3,ASSQDPVRTRRTDTQY
.,TRBV12-3/TRBV12-4,TRBJ1-5,ASSKGRDNQPQH
.,TRBV11-2,TRBJ2-2,AGSRAVLNTGELF
.,TRBV24-1,TRBJ1-1,AAFTRGEAF
TRBD2,TRBV2,TRBJ2-1,ASLAVSPSGNNEQF
.,TRBV9,TRBJ2-7,ASSVVEGGLNEQY
TRBD2,TRBV10-3,TRBJ2-7,AISESTSGAYEQY
TRBD1,TRBV2,TRBJ1-5,ASSLTGSNQPQH
.,TRBV3-1,TRBJ2-1,ASSQDPRQGEKDEQF
.,TRBV27,TRBJ2-1,ASSKEGNNEQF
.,TRBV29-1,TRBJ1-1,SAHWGGEAF
TRBD1,TRBV24-1,TRBJ1-5,AASAGTGFNQPQH
.,TRBV5-1,TRBJ1-2,ASSFDEGRGGYT
.,TRBV25-1,TRBJ2-7,ASSESVGVFEQY
TRBD2,TRBV12-3/TRBV12-4,TRBJ2-1,ASTLTSGGDNEQF
.,TRBV2,TRBJ1-4,ASSEWPAADEKLF
.,TRBV5-6,TRBJ1-2,ASVFQRGGYT
TRBD2,TRBV11-1,TRBJ2-1,ASSEPIWGGNNEQF
TRBD1,TRBV19,TRBJ1-1,ASSKRQGRTEAF
.,TRBV11-2,TRBJ2-2,ASSSPPSGANTGELF
.,TRBV9,TRBJ2-1,ASSEDIGGYNEQF
TRBD1,TRBV2,TRBJ1-1,ASLEQGARNTEAF
TRBD2,TRBV6-5,TRBJ2-3,ASSYQRTSGRTQY
TRBD1,TRBV12-3/TRBV12-4,TRBJ2-7,ASSPWTGGRYEQY
.,TRBV2,TRBJ2-2,ASSADSPNTGELF
.,TRBV2,TRBJ1-1,ASSDLINTEAF